This TCR beta chain emerged from a study of cytomegalovirus exposure and HLA in healthy donors. Study results and caveats: Common viral pathogens seemed, in a later analysis, to connect with several of the most significant clusters.

Trimming took 5 bases from V and 4 from J; bases not matched to a gene: 4. Germline V gene lookup returns CDR1 PRHDT and CDR2 FYEKMQ (reference sequence). The CDR3 extends over 14 amino acids. The PCR was carried out with 60 Vbeta primers and 13 Jbeta primers. In the original analysis: Later reanalysis found approximately 80 million unique TCR beta chains, approximately 11 million of them shared. Repertoires were generated with immunoSEQ multiplex PCR, while TCRdb's copy carries only in-frame clones and drops some. V and J calls and clone size are copied from that table; D and trimming were computed from the DNA. This sample has about 180,000 clones, with about four fifths found just once. Concerning this clone itself: Its target is not known.

The chain has TRBV13 and TRBJ1-5; 8 bases are a match to TRBD1. Sequenced material: PBMCs. This TCR was recovered from a woman aged 25 to 39 in good health and CMV-seronegative. CDR3 bases: TGTGCCAGCAGCAGGGGACAGGCTAATCAGCCCCAGCATTTT. Amino acid sequence: CASSRGQANQPQHF.